The clone carrying this T cell receptor beta chain has ten or more counts. The data are from a study of blood T cells in healthy people across ages. The CDR3 consists of 16 residues. V was trimmed by 5 bases and J by 0 bases, leaving 11 bases between them. Germline CDR1 reads SGHTA; CDR2 reads FQGNSA. The authors ran a second PCR of 7 to 11 cycles using a sample-barcoded 5' primer and a J-beta primer mix. TCRdb itself ran the 5' RACE reads through MiXCR, one entry per CDR3 protein. The table records roughly 860,000 distinct CDR3 sequences, 60% to 80% of them present only once. Material: blood. This TCR was recovered from a man in his thirties or forties in good health. The chain joins TRBV7-2 to TRBJ2-6, with no clear D. In DNA form, the CDR3 reads TGTGCCAGCAGCCTCACAAGGGTCTCTGGGGCCAACGTCCTGACTTTC. Translated: CASSLTRVSGANVLTF.